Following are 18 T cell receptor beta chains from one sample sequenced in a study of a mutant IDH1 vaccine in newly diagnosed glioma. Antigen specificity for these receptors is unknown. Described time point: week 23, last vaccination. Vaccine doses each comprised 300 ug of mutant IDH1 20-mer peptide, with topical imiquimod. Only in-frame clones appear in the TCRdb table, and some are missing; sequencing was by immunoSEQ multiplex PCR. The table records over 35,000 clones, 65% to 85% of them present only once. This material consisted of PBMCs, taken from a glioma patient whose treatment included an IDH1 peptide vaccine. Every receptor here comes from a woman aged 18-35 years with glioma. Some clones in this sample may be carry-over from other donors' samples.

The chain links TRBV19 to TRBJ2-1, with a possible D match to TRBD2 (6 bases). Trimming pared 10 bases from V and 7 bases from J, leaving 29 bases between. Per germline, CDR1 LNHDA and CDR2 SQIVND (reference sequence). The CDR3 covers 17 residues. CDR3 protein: CATTELAVPTMGNEQFF. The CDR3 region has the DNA TGTGCCACTACGGAATTAGCGGTCCCTACTATGGGTAATGAGCAGTTCTTC.

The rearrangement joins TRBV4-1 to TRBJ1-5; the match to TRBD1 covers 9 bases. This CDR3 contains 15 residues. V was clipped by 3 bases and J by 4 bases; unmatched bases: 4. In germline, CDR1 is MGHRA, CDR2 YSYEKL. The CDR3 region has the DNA TGCGCCAGCAGCCATGCCGGGACAGGGAATCAGCCCCAGCATTTT. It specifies CASSHAGTGNQPQHF.

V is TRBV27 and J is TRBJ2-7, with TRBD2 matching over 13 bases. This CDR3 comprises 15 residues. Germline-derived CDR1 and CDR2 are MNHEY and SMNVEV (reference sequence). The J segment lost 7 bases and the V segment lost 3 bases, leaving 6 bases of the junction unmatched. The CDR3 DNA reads TGTGCCAGCAGTTTTGGGACTAGCGGGACTCGGGAGCAGTACTTC. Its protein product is CASSFGTSGTREQYF.

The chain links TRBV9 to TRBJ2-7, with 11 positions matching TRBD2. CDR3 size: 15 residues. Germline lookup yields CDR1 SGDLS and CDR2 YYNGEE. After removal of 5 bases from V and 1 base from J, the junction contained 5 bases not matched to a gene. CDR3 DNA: TGTGCCAGCAGTCCTAGCGGGGGGACTTCCTACGAGCAGTACTTC. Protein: CASSPSGGTSYEQYF. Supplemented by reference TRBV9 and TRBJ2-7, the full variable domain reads DSGVTQTPKHLITATGQRVTLRCSPRSGDLSVYWYQQSLDQGLQFLIQYYNGEERAKGNILERFSAQQFPDLHSELNLSSLELGDSALYFCASSPSGGTSYEQYFGPGTRLTVT.

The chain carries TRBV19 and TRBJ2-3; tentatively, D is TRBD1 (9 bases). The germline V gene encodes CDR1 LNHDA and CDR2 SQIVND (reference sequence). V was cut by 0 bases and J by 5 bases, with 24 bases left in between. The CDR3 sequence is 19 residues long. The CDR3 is CASSIDPGGDREAGDTQYF. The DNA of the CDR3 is TGTGCCAGTAGTATAGATCCGGGAGGGGACAGGGAGGCAGGAGATACGCAGTATTTT.

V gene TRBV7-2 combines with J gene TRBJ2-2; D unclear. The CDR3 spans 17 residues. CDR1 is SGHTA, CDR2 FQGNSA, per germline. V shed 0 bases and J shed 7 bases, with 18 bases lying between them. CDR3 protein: CASSLATEGISYGELFF. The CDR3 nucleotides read TGTGCCAGCAGCTTAGCCACGGAAGGTATTTCATACGGGGAGCTGTTTTTT.

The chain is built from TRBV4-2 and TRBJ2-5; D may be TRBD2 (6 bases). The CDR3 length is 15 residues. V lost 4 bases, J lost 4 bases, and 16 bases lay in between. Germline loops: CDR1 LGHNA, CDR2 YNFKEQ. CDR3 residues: CASSRIDGGGETQYF. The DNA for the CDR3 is TGTGCCAGCAGCCGCATCGACGGGGGAGGAGAGACCCAGTACTTC.

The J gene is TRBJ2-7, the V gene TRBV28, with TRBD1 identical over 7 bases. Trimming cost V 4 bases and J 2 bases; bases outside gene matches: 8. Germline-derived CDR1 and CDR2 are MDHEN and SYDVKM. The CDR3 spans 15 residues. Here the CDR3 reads CASSSNRGPPYEQYF. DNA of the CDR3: TGTGCCAGCAGTTCTAACAGGGGCCCCCCCTACGAGCAGTACTTC.

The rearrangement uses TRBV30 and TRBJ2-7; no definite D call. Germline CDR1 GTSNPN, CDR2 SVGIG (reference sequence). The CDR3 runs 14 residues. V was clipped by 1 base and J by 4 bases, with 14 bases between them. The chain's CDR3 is CAWSALSLVYEQYF. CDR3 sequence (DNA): TGTGCCTGGAGTGCCCTCTCACTTGTTTACGAGCAGTACTTC.

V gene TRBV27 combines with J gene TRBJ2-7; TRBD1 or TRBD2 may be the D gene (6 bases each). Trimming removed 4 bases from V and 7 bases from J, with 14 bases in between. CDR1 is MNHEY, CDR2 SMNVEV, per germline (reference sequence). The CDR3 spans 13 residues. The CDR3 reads CASSSHRAGEQYF. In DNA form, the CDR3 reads TGTGCCAGCAGTTCGCACAGGGCGGGAGAGCAGTACTTC.

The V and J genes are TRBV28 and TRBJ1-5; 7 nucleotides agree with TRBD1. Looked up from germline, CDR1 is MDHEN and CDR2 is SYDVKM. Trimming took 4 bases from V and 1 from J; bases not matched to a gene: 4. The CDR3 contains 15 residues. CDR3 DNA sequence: TGTGCCAGCAGTTCAGACAGGGAAAGCAATCAGCCCCAGCATTTT. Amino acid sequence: CASSSDRESNQPQHF.

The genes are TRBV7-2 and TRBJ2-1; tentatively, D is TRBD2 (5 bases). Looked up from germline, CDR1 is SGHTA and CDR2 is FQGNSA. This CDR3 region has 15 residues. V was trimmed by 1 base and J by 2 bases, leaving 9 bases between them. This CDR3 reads CASSLDRGPYNEQFF. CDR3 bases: TGTGCCAGCAGCTTAGACCGGGGTCCCTACAATGAGCAGTTCTTC.

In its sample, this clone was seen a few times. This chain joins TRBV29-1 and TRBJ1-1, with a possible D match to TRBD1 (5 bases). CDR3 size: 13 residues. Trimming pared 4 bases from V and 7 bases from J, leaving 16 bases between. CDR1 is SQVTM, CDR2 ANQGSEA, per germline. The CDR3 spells CSVGLQGKGEAFF. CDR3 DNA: TGCAGCGTTGGCCTTCAGGGCAAAGGTGAAGCTTTCTTT. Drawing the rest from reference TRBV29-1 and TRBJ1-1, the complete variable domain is SAVISQKPSRDICQRGTSLTIQCQVDSQVTMMFWYRQQPGQSLTLIATANQGSEATYESGFVIDKFPISRPNLTFSTLTVSNMSPEDSSIYLCSVGLQGKGEAFFGQGTRLTVV.

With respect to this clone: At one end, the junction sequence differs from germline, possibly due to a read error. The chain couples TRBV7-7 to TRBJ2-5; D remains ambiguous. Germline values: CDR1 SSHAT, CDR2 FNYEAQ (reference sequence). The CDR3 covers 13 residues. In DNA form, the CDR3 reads TGTGCTAGCAGCCCCGGGTCTAAAGAGACCCAGTACTTC. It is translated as CASSPGSKETQYF.

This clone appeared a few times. The CDR3 here is CAWSRSLLTGTEAFF. The CDR3 DNA follows: TGTGCCTGGAGTAGGTCCCTCCTGACGGGCACTGAAGCTTTCTTT. The chain is built from TRBV30 and TRBJ1-1, with D unresolved. Germline lookup yields CDR1 GTSNPN and CDR2 SVGIG (reference sequence). Trimming stripped 2 bases from V and 4 bases from J, with 17 bases between. This CDR3 contains 15 residues.

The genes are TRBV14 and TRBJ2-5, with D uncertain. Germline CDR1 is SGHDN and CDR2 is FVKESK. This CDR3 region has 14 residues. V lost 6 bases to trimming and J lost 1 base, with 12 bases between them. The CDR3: CASSRNVGQETQYF. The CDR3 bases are TGTGCCAGCAGTCGAAACGTGGGCCAAGAGACCCAGTACTTC.

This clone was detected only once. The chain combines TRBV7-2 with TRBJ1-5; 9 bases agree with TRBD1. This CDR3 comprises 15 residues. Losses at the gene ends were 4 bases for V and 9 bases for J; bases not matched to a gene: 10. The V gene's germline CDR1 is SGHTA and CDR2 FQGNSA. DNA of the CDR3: TGTGCCAGCAGCTACTTTTCGGGACAGGGAGGGCCCCAGCATTTT. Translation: CASSYFSGQGGPQHF.

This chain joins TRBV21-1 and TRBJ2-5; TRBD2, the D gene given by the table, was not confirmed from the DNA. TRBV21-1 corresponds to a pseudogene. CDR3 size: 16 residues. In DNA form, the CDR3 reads TGTGCCAGCAGCACTACAGGCCCTCGGGGGTGGGAGACCCAGTACTTC. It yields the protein CASSTTGPRGWETQYF.